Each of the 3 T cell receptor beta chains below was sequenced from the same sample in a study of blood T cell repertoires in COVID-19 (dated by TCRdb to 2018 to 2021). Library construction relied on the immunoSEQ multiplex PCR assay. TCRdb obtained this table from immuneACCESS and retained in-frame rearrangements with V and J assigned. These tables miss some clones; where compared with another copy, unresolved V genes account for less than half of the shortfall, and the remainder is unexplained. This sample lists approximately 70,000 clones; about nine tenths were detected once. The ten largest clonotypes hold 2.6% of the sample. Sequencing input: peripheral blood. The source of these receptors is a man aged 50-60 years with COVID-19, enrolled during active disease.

CDR3 loop: CASSALRDRGTPDTQYF. CDR3 in DNA: TGTGCCAGTAGTGCTCTCCGGGACAGGGGGACCCCAGATACGCAGTATTTT. The chain carries TRBV19 and TRBJ2-3, with 11 bases aligning to TRBD1. The CDR3 totals 17 residues. V trimming: 5 bases; J trimming: 4 bases; junction bases outside the gene matches: 11. The germline V gene has CDR1 LNHDA and CDR2 SQIVND (reference sequence).

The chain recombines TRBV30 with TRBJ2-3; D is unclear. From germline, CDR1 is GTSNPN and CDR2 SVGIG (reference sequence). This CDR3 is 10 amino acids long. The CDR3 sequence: CAGGADTQYF. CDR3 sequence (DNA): TGTGCTGGCGGAGCAGATACGCAGTATTTT.

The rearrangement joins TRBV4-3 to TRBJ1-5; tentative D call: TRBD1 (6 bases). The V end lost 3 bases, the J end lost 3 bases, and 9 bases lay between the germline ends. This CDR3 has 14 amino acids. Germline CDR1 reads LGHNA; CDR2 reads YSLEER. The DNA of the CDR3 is TGCGCCAGCAGCCAGGGACACGCCAATCAGCCCCAGCATTTT. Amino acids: CASSQGHANQPQHF.